This TCR beta chain stems from a study of shared clonotypes between healthy human individuals. Overall study context: Aged between 18 and 49, the donors were a couple of women and a few men. Study-wide results and limits: The four-donor shared clonotypes exceeded non-shared clonotypes in generation probability, with non-shared ones scoring lower. The study generally estimated greater richness for naive than memory subsets.

TCRdb keeps only in-frame clones here, not all; method: immunoSEQ multiplex PCR. The sample has over a million clones; about four fifths are singletons. Comment on this clone: The antigen remains undetermined.

Germline V lookup: CDR1 MNHEY, CDR2 SVGAGI. The CDR3 runs 15 residues. V dropped 6 bases and J dropped 5 bases, with 19 bases sitting between them. This TCR was recovered from a young man in good health. Some clones in this sample may be carry-over from other donors' samples. The chain has TRBV6-5 and TRBJ1-1; TRBD1 is a possible D gene (5 bases). The sequenced material came from memory CD4+ T cells from PBMCs. Sample subset: CD45RA-negative fraction. The DNA of the CDR3 is TGTGCCAGCAGCCCCCGGGGGACGGGGGGTACTGAAGCTTTCTTT. Translating gives CASSPRGTGGTEAFF.